What follows describes a single T cell receptor (beta chain). Profiled with immunoSEQ multiplex PCR; TCRdb holds only in-frame clones, not every one. The table lists about 400,000 clones, around 89% of them singletons. Per the germline V gene, CDR1 is LGHDT and CDR2 is YNNKEL (reference sequence). The CDR3 runs to 15 residues. V was shortened by 4 bases and J by 3 bases, with 15 bases between the two germline ends. This entry is derived from a study of Ad26.COV2.S vaccination and SARS-CoV-2 variants. Background on the study: Each vaccinee took Ad26.COV2.S intramuscularly, once or twice 56 days apart.

Treatment indicated: around 19 received Ad26.COV2.S at low or high dose, single or two shots; 5 received placebo; per-sample allocation not given. Sampling occurred on day 63 after the first vaccine or placebo injection. An 18-55-year-old adult in Boston served as donor. The study used a vaccine consisting of an Ad26 vector that expressed Wuhan-strain SARS-CoV-2 spike. The TCR comes from a person between 18 and 60 years old who received the Ad26.COV2.S COVID-19 vaccine or a placebo. Source: peripheral blood, taken in a trial of Ad26.COV2.S vaccine versus placebo. This chain links TRBV3-1 (or the pseudogene TRBV3-2) with TRBJ1-1; D perhaps matches TRBD1 (5 bases). The CDR3 spells CASSLVGTRYTEAFF. CDR3 nucleotide sequence: TGTGCCAGCAGCCTCGTGGGGACGAGGTACACTGAAGCTTTCTTT.